A selection of T cell receptor beta chains follows, all from one sample in a study of T cells in localized non-small cell lung cancer. Sequencing used immunoSEQ multiplex PCR; TCRdb keeps in-frame clones, though not all of them. The table includes some 140,000 clones, roughly 90% detected once. The sequencing used peripheral blood, collected before any cancer treatment. The receptors derive from a female donor over 55 with stage I lung adenocarcinoma. CDR3s include the opening cysteine and the closing phenylalanine or tryptophan. A D gene is named only where the DNA matches it firmly. Clone size is shown for a subset of rows, as once, few, many or a class of expanded clone.

TRBV28	TRBD1	TRBJ1-2	.	TGTGCCAGCAGGGAAACAGGGGGTGACAACTATGGCTACACCTTC	CASRETGGDNYGYTF
TRBV18	TRBD1	TRBJ2-2	.	TGTGCCAGCTCACCACAGACAGGGATCACCGGGGAGCTGTTTTTT	CASSPQTGITGELFF
TRBV28	.	TRBJ2-7	.	TGTGCCAGCAGTAGTGGGGGAAGCGACGAGCAGTACTTC	CASSSGGSDEQYF
TRBV19	TRBD1	TRBJ2-3	.	TGTGCCAGTAGTAGCCAGCCACAGGGGAAGGGAGATACGCAGTATTTT	CASSSQPQGKGDTQYF
TRBV28	.	TRBJ2-7	.	TGTGCCAGCACCCTGGGACCACCCCGCTACGAGCAGTACTTC	CASTLGPPRYEQYF
TRBV30	.	TRBJ2-7	once	TGTGCCTCCCAACCCGTGAAATCCTACGAGCAGTACTTC	CASQPVKSYEQYF
TRBV5-5	.	TRBJ2-2	.	TGTGCCAGCAGCGTCCGGGACAAGAACACCGGGGAGCTGTTTTTT	CASSVRDKNTGELFF
TRBV20-1	.	TRBJ2-7	.	TGCAGTGCTGCCTCGACCTACGAGCAGTACTTC	CSAASTYEQYF
TRBV14	.	TRBJ1-4	.	TGTGCCAGCAGCCAAATAGGGGTCGAAAAACTGTTTTTT	CASSQIGVEKLFF
TRBV14	.	TRBJ2-7	once	TGTGCCAGCAGCCAATACTACGAGCAGTACTTC	CASSQYYEQYF
TRBV7-3	TRBD2	TRBJ2-1	.	TGTGCCAGCAGCTTAGGGACTAGCGATTACAATGAGCAGTTCTTC	CASSLGTSDYNEQFF
TRBV19	TRBD1	TRBJ1-1	few	TGTGCCAGTAGCCCGGGACAGGGGCGTTTTAACACTGAAGCTTTCTTT	CASSPGQGRFNTEAFF
TRBV7-7	.	TRBJ2-2	.	TGTGCCAGCGCGCGTTCGAACACCGGGGAGCTGTTTTTT	CASARSNTGELFF
TRBV29-1	.	TRBJ1-2	.	TGCACCACGAGTGTCCAGGGGTATGGCTACACCTTC	CTTSVQGYGYTF
TRBV12-5	.	TRBJ2-7	.	TGTGCTAGTGGTTTCGGTTACGAGCAGTACTTC	CASGFGYEQYF
TRBV27	TRBD2	TRBJ2-7	.	TGTGCCAGCAGTCGCTCGGGACTAAAGAACGAGCAGTACTTC	CASSRSGLKNEQYF
TRBV4-1	TRBD1	TRBJ1-2	.	TGCGCCAGCAGCCAAGCAAACACAGGGGGCTACTATGGCTACACCTTC	CASSQANTGGYYGYTF
TRBV19	TRBD2	TRBJ2-2	few	TGTGCCAGTAGTTTCTATAGCGGGAGAGGTACCGGGGAGCTGTTTTTT	CASSFYSGRGTGELFF
TRBV5-1	.	TRBJ2-3	once	TGCGCCAGCAGCTTCCCAAACCCCCGGGTAGGAACCCCTAGCACAGATACGCAGTATTTT	CASSFPNPRVGTPSTDTQYF
TRBV6-4	.	TRBJ2-3	.	TGTGCCAGCAGTGATACTAGCACAGATACGCAGTATTTT	CASSDTSTDTQYF
TRBV7-6	TRBD1	TRBJ2-3	.	TGTGCCAGCAGCACCGGGACAGGGCTCACAGATACGCAGTATTTT	CASSTGTGLTDTQYF
TRBV5-1	TRBD1	TRBJ1-6	.	TGCGCCAGCAGCTCTGGGGACAGTGGCATTTCACCCCTCCACTTT	CASSSGDSGISPLHF
TRBV6-6	TRBD1	TRBJ1-4	.	TGTGCCAGCAGTTACCCCGGACAGGGAATAGGAAAACTGTTTTTT	CASSYPGQGIGKLFF
TRBV11-2	.	TRBJ2-4	.	TGTGCCAGCAGCTTAGGGAGCCTAGCCAAAAACATTCAGTACTTC	CASSLGSLAKNIQYF
TRBV21-1	.	TRBJ2-1	.	TGTGCCAGCACCCAGACTACAGGGGGCGCCTACAATGAGCAGTTCTTC	CASTQTTGGAYNEQFF
TRBV5-4	TRBD1	TRBJ1-5	.	TGTGCCAGCAGCAGGGGGCTCGGCAATCAGCCCCAGCATTTT	CASSRGLGNQPQHF
TRBV2	.	TRBJ2-7	.	TGTGCCAGCGTTCGGGGCTACGAGCAGTACTTC	CASVRGYEQYF
TRBV6-4	TRBD2	TRBJ2-7	.	TGTGCCAGCAGTGACCACGGGACTAGCGGGAGGGGCGAGCAGTACTTC	CASSDHGTSGRGEQYF
TRBV30	.	TRBJ1-5	.	TGTGCCTGGAGTGTGCAGAGCTATAGCAATCAGCCCCAGCATTTT	CAWSVQSYSNQPQHF
TRBV5-4	TRBD2	TRBJ2-3	.	TGTGCCAGCAGCTTGACTAGCGGGGGCTCAGATACGCAGTATTTT	CASSLTSGGSDTQYF
TRBV28	.	TRBJ2-1	.	TGTGCCAGCAGTTCCGGCGCGCAGGGTTCCTACAATGAGCAGTTCTTC	CASSSGAQGSYNEQFF
TRBV15	.	TRBJ2-7	.	TGTGCCACCAGCCAGGTCGTGGCGGTACTCTACGAGCAGTACTTC	CATSQVVAVLYEQYF
TRBV5-1	TRBD1	TRBJ1-1	.	TGCGCCAGCAGCCCGACAGGGGAGAACACTGAAGCTTTCTTT	CASSPTGENTEAFF
TRBV21-1	.	TRBJ2-2	.	TGTGCCAGCAGCAAAGCGGCAGACAGGTCTAGGGGCGCCGGGGAGCTGTTTTTT	CASSKAADRSRGAGELFF
TRBV6-1	.	TRBJ2-7	.	TGTGCCAGCAGTGAACCTGCAGAGTTTTACGAGCAGTACTTC	CASSEPAEFYEQYF
TRBV7-7	.	TRBJ2-5	.	TGTGCTAGCAGCTTACCCCCTGAGCCCCAGTACTTC	CASSLPPEPQYF
TRBV6-5	.	TRBJ2-5	few	TGTGCCAGCAGTGCTGGACAGATCCAAGAGACCCAGTACTTC	CASSAGQIQETQYF
TRBV2	TRBD1	TRBJ1-2	.	TGTGCCAGCAGGGGGACAGGGGTAAACTATGGCTACACCTTC	CASRGTGVNYGYTF
TRBV19	.	TRBJ1-5	.	TGTGCCAGTAGTATTTTCCAGGTCGGGCAGCCCCAGCATTTT	CASSIFQVGQPQHF
TRBV6-5	.	TRBJ2-1	.	TGTGCCGCCCGCAAAGGGGGCAATGAGCAGTTCTTC	CAARKGGNEQFF
TRBV5-6	.	TRBJ1-2	.	TGTGCCAGCAGCTTTCAGGAGCCGGGGAGAGGCTACACCTTC	CASSFQEPGRGYTF
TRBV2	.	TRBJ2-7	.	TGTGCCAGCAAGTTAGGAGGCTCGACTACGGAGCAGTACTTC	CASKLGGSTTEQYF
TRBV27	.	TRBJ2-2	.	TGTGCCAGCAGTTTAAGTTCTCCTTGGGTGCCCGGGGAGCTGTTTTTT	CASSLSSPWVPGELFF
TRBV30	.	TRBJ2-1	.	TGTGCCTGGAGTGTTAGGTTAGGAGCGGTAGGGACCTACAATGAGCAGTTCTTC	CAWSVRLGAVGTYNEQFF
TRBV7-9	TRBD1	TRBJ1-2	.	TGTGCCAGCAGCTTACCCCAGGGGACAGGGTATCATGGCTACACCTTC	CASSLPQGTGYHGYTF
TRBV2	.	TRBJ2-1	.	TGTGCCAGCAGTGTACTAGCCCAGCAGAGAGGTGAGCAGTTCTTC	CASSVLAQQRGEQFF
TRBV30	TRBD1	TRBJ1-4	.	TGTGCCTGGTCACGGAGAGGGGGCGGTGAAAAACTGTTTTTT	CAWSRRGGGEKLFF
TRBV19	TRBD2	TRBJ2-3	.	TGTGCCAGTAGTTTTAGGTCTAGCGGGAGGGCAACGCCGAGCACAGATACGCAGTATTTT	CASSFRSSGRATPSTDTQYF
TRBV6-6	TRBD2	TRBJ2-3	.	TGTGCCAGCAGTCAAATTAGCGGGACCAGGACAGATACGCAGTATTTT	CASSQISGTRTDTQYF
TRBV28	TRBD2	TRBJ2-7	.	TGTGCCAGCGGCATTACTAGCGGGATAACCCCCGAGCAGTACTTC	CASGITSGITPEQYF
TRBV5-1	.	TRBJ1-1	.	TGCGCCAGCAGCCCGGAAGGGGGGGTCACTAACACTGAAGCTTTCTTT	CASSPEGGVTNTEAFF
TRBV6-1	.	TRBJ1-1	.	TGTGCCAGCAGTGAACTTAGGGGTAACACTGAAGCTTTCTTT	CASSELRGNTEAFF
TRBV7-9	.	TRBJ2-7	once	TGTGCCAGCAGGAGAGACAGTTACGAGCAGTACTTC	CASRRDSYEQYF
TRBV10-1	.	TRBJ2-2	.	TGCGCCAGCAGCCACAGGGAGTCCGGGGAGCTGTTTTTT	CASSHRESGELFF
TRBV5-6	TRBD2	TRBJ2-7	.	TGTGCCAGCAGCCCTAGCGGCGTCACCTACGAGCAGTACTTC	CASSPSGVTYEQYF
TRBV10-3	.	TRBJ2-7	.	TGTGCCATCAGCGACTACACAGGCAACTACGAGCAGTACTTC	CAISDYTGNYEQYF
TRBV7-8	TRBD1	TRBJ1-3	.	TGTGCCAGCAGCTCAACAGGGGAAGCGGCAAACACCATATATTTT	CASSSTGEAANTIYF
TRBV10-3	.	TRBJ2-3	.	TGTGCCACCAGCCCCACAAGCACAGATACGCAGTATTTT	CATSPTSTDTQYF
TRBV5-6	TRBD2	TRBJ2-5	.	TGTGCCAGCAGGCGGGGGTTCGGGACTTGGTCGGAGACCCAGTACTTC	CASRRGFGTWSETQYF